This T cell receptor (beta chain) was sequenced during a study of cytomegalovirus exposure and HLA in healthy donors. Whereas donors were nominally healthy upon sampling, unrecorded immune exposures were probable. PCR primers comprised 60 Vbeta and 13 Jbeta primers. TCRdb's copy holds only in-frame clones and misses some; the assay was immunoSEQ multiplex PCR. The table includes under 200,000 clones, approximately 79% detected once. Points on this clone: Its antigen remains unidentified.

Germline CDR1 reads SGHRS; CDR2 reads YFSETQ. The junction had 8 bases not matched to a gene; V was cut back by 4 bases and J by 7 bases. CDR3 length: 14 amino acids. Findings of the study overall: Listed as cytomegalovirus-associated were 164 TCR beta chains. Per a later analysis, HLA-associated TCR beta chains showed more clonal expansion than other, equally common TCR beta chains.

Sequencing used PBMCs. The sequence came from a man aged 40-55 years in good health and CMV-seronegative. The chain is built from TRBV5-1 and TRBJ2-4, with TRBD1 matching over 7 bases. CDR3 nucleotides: TGCGCCAGCAGCGTGACAGGGCTAGGGAACATTCAGTACTTC. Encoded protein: CASSVTGLGNIQYF.